Following are 18 T cell receptor beta chains from one sample sequenced in a study of Tregs in tolerant kidney transplant recipients. Clones were sequenced by immunoSEQ multiplex PCR, and TCRdb holds only the in-frame ones, with some missing. Altogether some 70,000 clones are present, about 83% being singletons, with the ten largest covering about 4.7%. Sequencing input: CD4+ T cells from blood. The receptors were gathered from a human donor in good health.

The chain employs TRBV14 and TRBJ2-5, with D possibly TRBD1 on 5 matching bases. Germline CDR1 reads SGHDN; CDR2 reads FVKESK. This CDR3 has 15 amino acids. The V gene lost 4 bases and the J gene lost 4 bases, with 16 bases spanning the gap. CDR3 residues: CASSRRTERGETQYF. The CDR3 region has the DNA TGTGCCAGCAGCCGCAGGACCGAAAGGGGAGAGACCCAGTACTTC.

The chain recombines TRBV19 with TRBJ2-7; D may be TRBD2 (6 bases). The germline V gene encodes CDR1 LNHDA and CDR2 SQIVND (reference sequence). CDR3 size: 14 residues. The V gene lost 5 bases and the J gene lost 0 bases, with 11 bases spanning the gap. CDR3 DNA sequence: TGTGCCAGTAGTTCTACGGGGGTCTCCTACGAGCAGTACTTC. Its translation: CASSSTGVSYEQYF.

The V and J genes are TRBV6-5 and TRBJ2-5; D remains unclear. CDR3 length equals 9 residues. Trimming took off 10 bases at V and 7 bases at J, with 7 bases between the two ends. Germline V CDR1 and CDR2: MNHEY, SVGAGI. The CDR3 here is CATHGTQYF. The CDR3 region has the DNA TGTGCCACCCACGGGACCCAGTACTTC.

This clone was picked up one time. The chain has TRBV5-1 and TRBJ2-7, with TRBD2 matching 13 bases. The ends lost 4 bases at V and 2 bases at J; junction bases unmatched: 6. The CDR3 covers 16 residues. The germline V gene encodes CDR1 SGHRS and CDR2 YFSETQ. CDR3 in amino acids: CASSQRTSGGAYEQYF. CDR3 DNA: TGCGCCAGCAGCCAGCGGACTAGCGGGGGAGCCTACGAGCAGTACTTC.

This clone has only one observation. The chain is built from TRBV28 and TRBJ1-5; D gene ambiguous. The CDR3 contains 13 residues. V was shortened by 6 bases and J by 5 bases, with 11 bases between the two germline ends. Germline CDR1 MDHEN, CDR2 SYDVKM. This chain's CDR3 is CASRQVLDQPQHF. CDR3 in DNA: TGTGCCAGCAGACAAGTTCTGGATCAGCCCCAGCATTTT.

V usage is TRBV21-1 and J usage is TRBJ2-5; TRBD2 is the table's D call and was not checked against the DNA. TRBV21-1 is reported as a pseudogene. The CDR3 sequence is 18 residues long. The CDR3 is CAYSHCLRGLELQETQYF. DNA of the CDR3: TGTGCCTACTCCCACTGCCTGCGGGGACTAGAGCTCCAAGAGACCCAGTACTTC.

This chain joins TRBV25-1 and TRBJ2-1, with D perhaps matching TRBD2 (6 bases). V was cut by 6 bases and J by 7 bases, with 16 bases left in between. The germline V gene encodes CDR1 MGHDK and CDR2 SYGVNS. There are 14 residues in the CDR3. DNA for the CDR3: TGTGCCAGCAGAGGGCGGGGCTTTGATAATGAGCAGTTCTTC. This codes for CASRGRGFDNEQFF. The whole variable domain, filled in from reference TRBV25-1 and TRBJ2-1, reads EADIYQTPRYLVIGTGKKITLECSQTMGHDKMYWYQQDPGMELHLIHYSYGVNSTEKGDLSSESTVSRIRTEHFPLTLESARPSHTSQYLCASRGRGFDNEQFFGPGTRLTVL.

The chain has TRBV29-1 and TRBJ1-3; no definite D call. Looked up from germline, CDR1 is SQVTM and CDR2 is ANQGSEA. CDR3 length equals 16 residues. The V and J ends lost 1 base and 0 bases respectively, with 13 bases between them. The CDR3 sequence is CSVEGPGPNSGNTIYF. In DNA, the CDR3 is TGCAGCGTTGAAGGACCGGGCCCAAACTCTGGAAACACCATATATTTT.

The gene calls are TRBV11-2 and TRBJ2-5, with D perhaps TRBD2 (5 bases). This CDR3 region has 14 residues. Trimming stripped 2 bases from V and 2 bases from J, with 9 bases between. In germline, CDR1 is SGHAT, CDR2 FQNNGV. The CDR3: CASSLYGKQETQYF. CDR3 nucleotide sequence: TGTGCCAGCAGCTTATACGGGAAGCAAGAGACCCAGTACTTC.

The chain employs TRBV11-3 and TRBJ2-1; 11 bases map to TRBD2. CDR1 is SGHNT, CDR2 YENEEA, per germline. V dropped 4 bases and J dropped 6; count of bases not matched to a gene: 11. The CDR3 contains 17 residues. The CDR3 bases are TGTGCCAGCAGCTCCCACACTAGCGGGAGTTCAAGCAATGAGCAGTTCTTC. Protein: CASSSHTSGSSSNEQFF.

The chain joins TRBV5-1 to TRBJ1-1; D is possibly TRBD1 (6 bases). The CDR3 spans 17 residues. Germline V gene data show CDR1 as SGHRS and CDR2 as YFSETQ. The ends were cut back, 2 bases at V and 1 base at J, with 18 bases in the middle. Written as DNA, the CDR3 is TGCGCCAGCAGCTTTGGGGACACAGGCCCCCGGAACACTGAAGCTTTCTTT. This sequence encodes CASSFGDTGPRNTEAFF.

The chain uses TRBV7-9 and TRBJ1-3; 7 bases are shared with TRBD1. Germline V gene lookup returns CDR1 SEHNR and CDR2 FQNEAQ (reference sequence). Unmatched junction bases numbered 3, after V lost 5 bases and J lost 2 bases. The CDR3 contains 14 residues. The CDR3 here is CASSPGTAGNTIYF. The CDR3 DNA reads TGTGCCAGCAGCCCCGGGACAGCTGGAAACACCATATATTTT.

V and J are TRBV5-5 and TRBJ1-1, with D perhaps TRBD1 (6 bases). The CDR3 contains 13 residues. Germline values: CDR1 SGHKS, CDR2 YYEKEE (reference sequence). Trimming pared 3 bases from V and 3 bases from J, leaving 9 bases between. CDR3 nucleotide sequence: TGTGCCAGCAGCTCTACAGGGTACACTGAAGCTTTCTTT. Translating it yields CASSSTGYTEAFF.

V gene TRBV11-3 combines with J gene TRBJ2-2, with 9 bases identical to TRBD2. V trimming: 4 bases; J trimming: 4 bases; junction bases outside the gene matches: 10. CDR3 length: 17 amino acids. The germline gives CDR1 SGHNT, CDR2 YENEEA. CDR3 in amino acids: CASSSPGTSFVTGELFF. CDR3 coding DNA: TGTGCCAGCAGCTCGCCCGGGACTAGCTTCGTCACCGGGGAGCTGTTTTTT.

The chain has TRBV5-1 and TRBJ2-1, with D possibly being TRBD1 (6 bases). V lost 0 bases, J lost 9 bases, and 10 bases lay in between. Germline lookup yields CDR1 SGHRS and CDR2 YFSETQ. The CDR3 loop spans 13 amino acids. CDR3 DNA: TGCGCCAGCAGCTTGGGGGGGCAGGCTGAGCAGTTCTTC. Protein: CASSLGGQAEQFF. Variable domain in full (rest from reference TRBV5-1 and TRBJ2-1): KAGVTQTPRYLIKTRGQQVTLSCSPISGHRSVSWYQQTPGQGLQFLFEYFSETQRNKGNFPGRFSGRQFSNSRSEMNVSTLELGDSALYLCASSLGGQAEQFFGPGTRLTVL.

This clone was observed a handful of times. The J gene is TRBJ2-1, the V gene TRBV11-3, with D perhaps matching TRBD2 (6 bases). Germline V gene sequence: CDR1 SGHNT, CDR2 YENEEA. The length of the CDR3 is 17 residues. V lost 1 base and J 0 bases, leaving 13 bases between the germline ends. CDR3 sequence: CASSLGGAGRSYNEQFF. CDR3 nucleotides: TGTGCCAGCAGCTTAGGAGGGGCGGGGCGCTCCTACAATGAGCAGTTCTTC.

For the CDR3, the DNA is TGTGCCAGCAGCTTCATGGGGGGACGGGCCTTAGGGGAAGCTTTCTTT. It is translated as CASSFMGGRALGEAFF. This chain uses TRBV7-9 with TRBJ1-1; tentative D call: TRBD1 (5 bases). CDR1 is SEHNR, CDR2 FQNEAQ, per germline (reference sequence). The length of the CDR3 is 16 residues. Trimming pared 3 bases from V and 8 bases from J, leaving 22 bases between.

The chain employs TRBV5-1 and TRBJ2-7; D gene uncertain. The CDR3 is 14 residues long. V gave up 0 bases and J gave up 2 bases, with 9 bases separating them. CDR1 and CDR2 from the germline V gene are SGHRS and YFSETQ. Written as DNA, the CDR3 is TGCGCCAGCAGCTTGGAGTCTAGGACCTACGAGCAGTACTTC. It is translated as CASSLESRTYEQYF.